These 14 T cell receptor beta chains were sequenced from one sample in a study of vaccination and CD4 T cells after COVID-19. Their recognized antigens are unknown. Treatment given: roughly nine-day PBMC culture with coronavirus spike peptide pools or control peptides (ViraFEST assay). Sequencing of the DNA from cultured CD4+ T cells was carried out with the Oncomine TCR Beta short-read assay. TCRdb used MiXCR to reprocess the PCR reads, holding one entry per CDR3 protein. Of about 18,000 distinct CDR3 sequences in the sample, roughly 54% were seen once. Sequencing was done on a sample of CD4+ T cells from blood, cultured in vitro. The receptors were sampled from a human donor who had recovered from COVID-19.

Here the CDR3 reads CASSLEGYAGGPTDTQYF. Here the CDR3 DNA reads TGTGCCAGCAGTTTAGAGGGGTATGCGGGAGGGCCCACAGATACGCAGTATTTT. The V call is TRBV27, the J call TRBJ2-3, with TRBD2 matching 9 bases. CDR3 size: 18 residues. Per the germline V gene, CDR1 is MNHEY and CDR2 is SMNVEV (reference sequence). V was pared by 2 bases and J by 2 bases, with 11 bases of the junction left unmatched.

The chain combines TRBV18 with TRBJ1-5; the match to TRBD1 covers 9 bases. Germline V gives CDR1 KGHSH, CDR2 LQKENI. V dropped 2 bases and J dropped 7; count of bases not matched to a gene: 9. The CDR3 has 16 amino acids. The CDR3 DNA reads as TGTGCCAGCTCACCAGTAGGGACAGGGTGGGAGCAGCCCCAGCATTTT. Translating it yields CASSPVGTGWEQPQHF.

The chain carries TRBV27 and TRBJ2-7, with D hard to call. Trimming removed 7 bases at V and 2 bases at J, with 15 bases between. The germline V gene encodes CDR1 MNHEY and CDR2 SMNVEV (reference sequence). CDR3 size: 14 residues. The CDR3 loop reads CASTTLSDPYEQYF. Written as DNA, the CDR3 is TGTGCCAGCACTACCTTATCGGATCCCTACGAGCAGTACTTC.

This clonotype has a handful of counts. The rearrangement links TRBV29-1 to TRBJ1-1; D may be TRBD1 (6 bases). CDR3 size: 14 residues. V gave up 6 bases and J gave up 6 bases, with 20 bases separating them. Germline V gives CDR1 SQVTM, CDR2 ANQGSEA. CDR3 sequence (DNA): TGCAGCGTCCTCGAACCGACTACAGGGCCTGAAGCTTTCTTT. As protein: CSVLEPTTGPEAFF.

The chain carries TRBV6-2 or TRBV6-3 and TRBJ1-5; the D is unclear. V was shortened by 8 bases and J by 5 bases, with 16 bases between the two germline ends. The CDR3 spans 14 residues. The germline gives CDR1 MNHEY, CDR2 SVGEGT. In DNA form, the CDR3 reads TGTGCCAGCGGGAGAGCGCTCCTTGATCAGCCCCAGCATTTT. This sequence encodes CASGRALLDQPQHF.

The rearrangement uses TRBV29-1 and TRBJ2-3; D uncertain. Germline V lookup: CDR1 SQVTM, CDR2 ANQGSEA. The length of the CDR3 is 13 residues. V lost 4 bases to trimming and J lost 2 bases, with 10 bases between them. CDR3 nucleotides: TGCAGCGTTGTGTCGATTTTCACAGATACGCAGTATTTT. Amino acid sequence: CSVVSIFTDTQYF.

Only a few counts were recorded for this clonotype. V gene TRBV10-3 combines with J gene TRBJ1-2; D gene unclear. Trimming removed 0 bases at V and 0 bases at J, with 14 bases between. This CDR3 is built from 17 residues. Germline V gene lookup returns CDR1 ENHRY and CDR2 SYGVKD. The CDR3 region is CAISESTWQAANYGYTF. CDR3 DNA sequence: TGTGCCATCAGTGAGTCGACTTGGCAGGCAGCTAACTATGGCTACACCTTC.

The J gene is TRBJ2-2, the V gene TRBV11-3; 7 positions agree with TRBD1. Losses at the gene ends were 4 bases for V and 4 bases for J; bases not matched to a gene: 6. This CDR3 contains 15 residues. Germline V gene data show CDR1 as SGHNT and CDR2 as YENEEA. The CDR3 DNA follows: TGTGCCAGCAGCTGGGACAGTCGTGGCACCGGGGAGCTGTTTTTT. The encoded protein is CASSWDSRGTGELFF.

The CDR3 here is CASSYAQRPDYGYTF. CDR3 nucleotide sequence: TGTGCCAGCAGCTACGCCCAAAGGCCCGACTATGGCTACACCTTC. V and J are TRBV7-9 and TRBJ1-2; D gene unclear. V was shortened by 4 bases and J by 3 bases, with 15 bases between the two germline ends. Germline loops: CDR1 SEHNR, CDR2 FQNEAQ (reference sequence). The CDR3 loop spans 15 amino acids.

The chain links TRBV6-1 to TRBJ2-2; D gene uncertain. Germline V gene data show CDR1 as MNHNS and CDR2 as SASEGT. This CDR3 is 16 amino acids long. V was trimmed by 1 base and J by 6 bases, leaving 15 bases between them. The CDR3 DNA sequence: TGTGCCAGCAGTGAAGGGCGGCAGGATCTGCCCGGGGAGCTGTTTTTT. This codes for CASSEGRQDLPGELFF.

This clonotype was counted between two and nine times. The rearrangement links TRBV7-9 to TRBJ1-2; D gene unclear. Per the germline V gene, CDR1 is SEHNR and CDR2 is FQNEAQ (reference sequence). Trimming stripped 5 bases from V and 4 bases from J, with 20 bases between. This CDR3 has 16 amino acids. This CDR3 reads CASSLGLGFSFYGYTF. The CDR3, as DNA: TGTGCCAGCAGCCTAGGTCTGGGCTTCTCCTTCTATGGCTACACCTTC.

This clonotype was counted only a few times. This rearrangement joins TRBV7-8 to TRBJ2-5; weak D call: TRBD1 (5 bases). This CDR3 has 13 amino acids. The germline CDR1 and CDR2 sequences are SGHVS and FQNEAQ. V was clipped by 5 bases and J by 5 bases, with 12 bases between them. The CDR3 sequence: CASSIRVRETQYF. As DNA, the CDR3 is TGTGCCAGCAGCATCAGGGTCCGGGAGACCCAGTACTTC.

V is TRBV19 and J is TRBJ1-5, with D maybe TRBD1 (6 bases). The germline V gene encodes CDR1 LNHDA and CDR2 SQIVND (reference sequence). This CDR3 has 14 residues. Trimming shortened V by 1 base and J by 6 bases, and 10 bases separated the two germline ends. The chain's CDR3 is CASSIGNRVQPQHF. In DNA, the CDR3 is TGTGCCAGTAGTATAGGTAACAGGGTTCAGCCCCAGCATTTT.

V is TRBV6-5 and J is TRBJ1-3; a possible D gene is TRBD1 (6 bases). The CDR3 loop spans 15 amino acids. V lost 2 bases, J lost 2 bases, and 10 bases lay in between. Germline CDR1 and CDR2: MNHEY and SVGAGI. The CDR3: CASSYRGIAGNTIYF. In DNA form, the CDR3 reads TGTGCCAGCAGTTACAGGGGGATAGCTGGAAACACCATATATTTT.